This passage covers 30 T cell receptor beta chains from one sample sequenced in a study of identical twins. TCRdb ran MiXCR on the 5' RACE reads and lists one entry per CDR3 protein. Here the sample spans fewer than 650,000 distinct CDR3 sequences, roughly 7.2% being singletons. The same data also went into a second study, on yellow fever vaccine responses in identical twins.

The sample consisted of PBMCs. The receptors shown here come from a woman aged 18-29 years in good health.

V is TRBV3-1 and J is TRBJ2-1; 7 positions match TRBD1. Per the germline V gene, CDR1 is LGHDT and CDR2 is YNNKEL (reference sequence). With V trimmed by 4 bases and J by 7 bases, 10 bases remained unmatched. There are 15 residues in the CDR3. The CDR3 reads CASSLGTGATNEQFF. CDR3 nucleotides: TGTGCCAGCAGCCTAGGAACAGGGGCCACGAATGAGCAGTTCTTC.

This clonotype showed up just a few times. The chain carries TRBV29-1 and TRBJ2-3; D gene unclear. The germline CDR1 and CDR2 sequences are SQVTM and ANQGSEA. The length of the CDR3 is 14 residues. V was clipped by 6 bases and J by 0 bases, with 13 bases between them. Here the CDR3 reads CSVRYSLSTDTQYF. The DNA of the CDR3 is TGCAGCGTACGATACAGCCTTAGCACAGATACGCAGTATTTT.

This clonotype was seen only a few times. This sequence joins TRBV11-2 and TRBJ2-1, with 9 bases matching TRBD2. The germline V gene encodes CDR1 SGHAT and CDR2 FQNNGV. This CDR3 contains 19 residues. The V gene end was trimmed by 5 bases and the J gene end by 9 bases; junction bases not matched to a gene: 23. The CDR3 here is CASSPPAKLGGGARAEQFF. CDR3 DNA sequence: TGTGCCAGCAGCCCCCCTGCTAAGCTTGGCGGGGGGGCCAGGGCTGAGCAGTTCTTC.

This clonotype has a count of ten or more. V gene TRBV24-1 combines with J gene TRBJ2-1; 9 bases fit TRBD2. The germline V gene encodes CDR1 KGHDR and CDR2 SFDVKD. The ends lost 6 bases at V and 6 bases at J; junction bases unmatched: 8. This CDR3 has 15 residues. The CDR3 DNA reads as TGTGCCACCAGTCCGGGGGGAGCGGGAGGCAATGAGCAGTTCTTC. As protein: CATSPGGAGGNEQFF.

This clonotype showed up many times. The chain combines TRBV12-3 or TRBV12-4 with TRBJ1-3; 7 bases are a match to TRBD1. J gave up 0 bases and V 6 bases, and 5 bases lay outside the gene matches. CDR3 length: 15 amino acids. For the CDR3, the DNA is TGTGCCAGCAGCCCCCGGGACAGCTCTGGAAACACCATATATTTT. Amino acids: CASSPRDSSGNTIYF.

This clonotype was seen a few times. The CDR3 DNA reads as TGCGCCAGCAGCTATGGTCCTAGCGACAACAATGAGCAGTTCTTC. Residues: CASSYGPSDNNEQFF. The chain couples TRBV5-1 to TRBJ2-1; a possible D gene is TRBD2 (6 bases). This CDR3 is 15 amino acids long. The germline V gene has CDR1 SGHRS and CDR2 YFSETQ. The V and J ends lost 3 bases and 5 bases respectively, with 15 bases between them.

This clonotype occurred a few times. V and J are TRBV10-3 and TRBJ2-2; possible D gene TRBD1, 7 bases. Germline V CDR1 and CDR2: ENHRY, SYGVKD. Deletions cut 4 bases from V and 4 bases from J, with 10 bases between. The CDR3 is made up of 14 amino acids. CDR3 loop: CAISGQGGTGELFF. The CDR3 region has the DNA TGTGCCATCAGTGGACAGGGAGGCACCGGGGAGCTGTTTTTT.

This clonotype came up many times. This chain uses TRBV12-3 or TRBV12-4 with TRBJ2-1; 15 positions match TRBD2. The V gene end was trimmed by 6 bases and the J gene end by 0 bases; junction bases not matched to a gene: 6. The CDR3 sequence is 18 residues long. The CDR3 region is CASSWGLAGGPSYNEQFF. CDR3 in DNA: TGTGCCAGCAGCTGGGGACTAGCGGGAGGTCCCTCCTACAATGAGCAGTTCTTC.

This clonotype was detected a few times. The rearrangement uses TRBV29-1 and TRBJ2-7; 9 bases are shared with TRBD1. The CDR3 runs 11 residues. Losses at the gene ends were 6 bases for V and 5 bases for J; bases not matched to a gene: 2. Looked up from germline, CDR1 is SQVTM and CDR2 is ANQGSEA. This CDR3 reads CSVGTGHEQYV. CDR3 bases: TGCAGCGTAGGGACAGGGCACGAGCAGTACGTC.

The chain is built from TRBV5-1 and TRBJ1-2; D gene unclear. V shed 3 bases and J shed 4 bases, with 16 bases lying between them. In germline, CDR1 is SGHRS, CDR2 YFSETQ. This CDR3 has 15 residues. CDR3 sequence (DNA): TGCGCCAGCAGCTCGGACGCGAAGCTAAGCTATGGCTACACCTTC. It specifies CASSSDAKLSYGYTF.

The chain joins TRBV12-3 or TRBV12-4 to TRBJ2-7; 7 bases agree with TRBD1. The CDR3 extends over 14 amino acids. J was trimmed by 3 bases and V by 1 base; bases with no gene match: 3. This CDR3 is CASSLGGQHYEQYF. The CDR3 nucleotides read TGTGCCAGCAGTTTAGGGGGACAGCACTACGAGCAGTACTTC.

CDR3 residues: CASSESAGNINEQFF. CDR3 in DNA: TGTGCCAGCAGTGAATCGGCAGGAAATATCAATGAGCAGTTCTTC. The rearrangement joins TRBV25-1 to TRBJ2-1; D uncertain. The CDR3 extends over 15 amino acids. V was shortened by 1 base and J by 6 bases, with 13 bases between the two germline ends. Germline CDR1 MGHDK, CDR2 SYGVNS.

This clonotype was seen at least ten times. V is TRBV24-1 and J is TRBJ2-7, with 7 bases lining up with TRBD1. V dropped 7 bases and J dropped 0; count of bases not matched to a gene: 5. CDR3 size: 14 residues. The V gene's germline CDR1 is KGHDR and CDR2 SFDVKD. The CDR3 DNA is TGTGCCACCAGCGGACAGGACCCCTCCTACGAGCAGTACTTC. Its protein is CATSGQDPSYEQYF.

This clonotype was seen more than once but under ten times. The J gene is TRBJ1-3, the V gene TRBV20-1; D is ambiguous. Trimming shortened V by 1 base and J by 0 bases, and 7 bases separated the two germline ends. The CDR3 contains 14 residues. Germline V gives CDR1 DFQATT, CDR2 SNEGSKA (reference sequence). In DNA, the CDR3 is TGCAGTGCTAGAGCGAGCGTCTCTGGAAACACCATATATTTT. Amino acid sequence: CSARASVSGNTIYF.

The chain is built from TRBV13 and TRBJ2-3, with D possibly being TRBD1 or TRBD2 (5 bases each). This CDR3 has 14 amino acids. The V end was cut by 1 base, the J end by 5 bases, with 10 bases between. The germline gives CDR1 PRHDT, CDR2 FYEKMQ (reference sequence). The CDR3 reads CASSLVAGRDTQYF. The DNA of the CDR3 is TGTGCCAGCAGCTTAGTGGCAGGGAGAGATACGCAGTATTTT.

The chain combines TRBV7-6 with TRBJ2-5, with 7 bases identical to TRBD1. This CDR3 is 16 amino acids long. Germline V gives CDR1 SGHVS, CDR2 FNYEAQ. The V gene end was trimmed by 1 base and the J gene end by 0 bases; junction bases not matched to a gene: 5. In DNA, the CDR3 is TGTGCCAGCAGCTTAGTTACAGGGGAAGACCAAGAGACCCAGTACTTC. It is translated as CASSLVTGEDQETQYF.

The chain links TRBV5-1 to TRBJ1-2; no clear D. The V end lost 4 bases, the J end lost 4 bases, and 11 bases lay between the germline ends. This CDR3 has 13 amino acids. Germline V lookup: CDR1 SGHRS, CDR2 YFSETQ. This CDR3 is CASSPARSYGYTF. DNA of the CDR3: TGCGCCAGCAGCCCCGCGCGGTCCTATGGCTACACCTTC.

This clonotype appeared many times. V and J are TRBV20-1 and TRBJ2-1; D gene unclear. The ends were cut back, 0 bases at V and 4 bases at J, with 1 base in the middle. Germline CDR1 reads DFQATT; CDR2 reads SNEGSKA (reference sequence). The CDR3 runs 11 residues. The CDR3 bases are TGCAGTGCTAGAGAATACAATGAGCAGTTCTTC. The encoded protein is CSAREYNEQFF.

This clonotype was counted between two and nine times. The chain combines TRBV27 with TRBJ2-7; 7 bases map to TRBD1. CDR3 length equals 15 residues. Germline V gene data show CDR1 as MNHEY and CDR2 as SMNVEV (reference sequence). The trim removed 8 bases at V and 2 bases at J, leaving 12 bases unmatched. CDR3 in amino acids: CASRIRGQGTYEQYF. The CDR3 DNA reads as TGTGCCAGCCGAATTAGGGGGCAGGGAACCTACGAGCAGTACTTC.

The table lists this clonotype with a few counts. V usage is TRBV6-1 and J usage is TRBJ1-5; the D gene is possibly TRBD1 (5 bases). The germline CDR1 and CDR2 sequences are MNHNS and SASEGT. V lost 8 bases to trimming and J lost 6 bases, with 17 bases between them. There are 14 residues in the CDR3. The CDR3: CASAIVIGAQPQHF. The CDR3 nucleotides are TGTGCCAGCGCGATCGTGATCGGGGCTCAGCCCCAGCATTTT.

This clonotype has ten or more counts. V is TRBV28 and J is TRBJ1-6; TRBD1 matches 7 bases. Per germline, CDR1 MDHEN and CDR2 SYDVKM. This CDR3 spans 15 amino acids. V was clipped by 6 bases and J by 5 bases; unmatched bases: 7. The CDR3 is CASRARDRHNSPLHF. The CDR3 DNA sequence: TGTGCCAGCAGGGCCCGGGACAGACATAATTCACCCCTCCACTTT.

This chain connects TRBV7-3 to TRBJ2-5; 11 bases agree with TRBD2. The ends lost 2 bases at V and 5 bases at J; junction bases unmatched: 4. This CDR3 comprises 15 residues. Germline V lookup: CDR1 SGHTA, CDR2 FQGTGA. CDR3 residues: CASSLHGTSGETQYF. The CDR3 coding sequence is TGTGCCAGCAGCTTACACGGGACTAGCGGCGAGACCCAGTACTTC.

This clonotype was observed a handful of times. The J gene is TRBJ2-7, the V gene TRBV11-2, with a tentative D call TRBD2 (6 bases). Trimming cost V 1 base and J 1 base, with 8 bases left between them. Germline V CDR1 and CDR2: SGHAT, FQNNGV. The CDR3 consists of 14 residues. The CDR3 DNA follows: TGTGCCAGCAGCTTAGTGCGGGGATCCTACGAGCAGTACTTC. Translated: CASSLVRGSYEQYF.

The gene calls are TRBV28 and TRBJ1-5; 7 bases map to TRBD1. This CDR3 comprises 14 residues. The V gene end was trimmed by 8 bases and the J gene end by 4 bases; junction bases not matched to a gene: 8. Germline lookup yields CDR1 MDHEN and CDR2 SYDVKM. The CDR3 protein is CASWETGVNQPQHF. The DNA of the CDR3 is TGTGCCAGCTGGGAAACAGGGGTAAATCAGCCCCAGCATTTT.

This clonotype was counted between two and nine times. The chain links TRBV12-3 or TRBV12-4 to TRBJ2-4; 8 nucleotides line up with TRBD2. This CDR3 comprises 14 residues. Losses at the gene ends were 5 bases for V and 6 bases for J; bases not matched to a gene: 6. CDR3 protein: CASSQRGGGNIQYF. Written as DNA, the CDR3 is TGTGCCAGCAGTCAACGGGGGGGGGGAAACATTCAGTACTTC.

The DNA for the CDR3 is TGTGCCAGCAGCCAAGGAAAGGGAGGAGAGCAGTACTTC. Translation gives CASSQGKGGEQYF. The J gene is TRBJ2-7, the V gene TRBV3-1; possibly TRBD2 for D (6 bases). The germline V and J ends were trimmed by 1 base and 7 bases, with 11 bases remaining between them. This CDR3 is 13 amino acids long. From germline, CDR1 is LGHDT and CDR2 YNNKEL (reference sequence).

A few counts support this clonotype. This chain connects TRBV28 to TRBJ1-1, with TRBD1 identical over 8 bases. Germline CDR1 and CDR2: MDHEN and SYDVKM. V shed 8 bases, J shed 0 bases, and the junction held 8 bases outside the gene matches. The CDR3 is 15 residues long. CDR3 DNA: TGTGCCAGCCTACCAGCCAGGGGGCTGAACACTGAAGCTTTCTTT. Protein: CASLPARGLNTEAFF.

This clonotype was observed at least ten times. The chain is built from TRBV3-1 and TRBJ2-1; D is undetermined. In germline, CDR1 is LGHDT, CDR2 YNNKEL (reference sequence). CDR3 length: 12 residues. Trimming pared 6 bases from V and 5 bases from J, leaving 8 bases between. Here the CDR3 reads CASSPRHNEQFF. Written as DNA, the CDR3 is TGTGCCAGCAGTCCCCGGCACAATGAGCAGTTCTTC.

The chain carries TRBV29-1 and TRBJ2-3, with 14 bases fitting TRBD2. The V segment lost 6 bases and the J segment 3 bases; nucleotides outside the gene matches: 5. This CDR3 comprises 15 residues. The germline V gene has CDR1 SQVTM and CDR2 ANQGSEA. The CDR3, as DNA: TGCAGCGTCGGTAGGACTAGCGGGGGGACAGATACGCAGTATTTT. Translated, it gives CSVGRTSGGTDTQYF.

This clonotype has only a few counts. The chain links TRBV6-1 to TRBJ1-2, with TRBD1 matching over 10 bases. Germline V gives CDR1 MNHNS, CDR2 SASEGT. The V and J ends lost 6 bases and 10 bases, in that order; junction bases with no gene match: 20. This CDR3 contains 17 residues. The CDR3 DNA reads as TGTGCCAGCAGCCAAACCGGGACAGGGGCCGCCTATCGTGTCTACACCTTC. Translated: CASSQTGTGAAYRVYTF.